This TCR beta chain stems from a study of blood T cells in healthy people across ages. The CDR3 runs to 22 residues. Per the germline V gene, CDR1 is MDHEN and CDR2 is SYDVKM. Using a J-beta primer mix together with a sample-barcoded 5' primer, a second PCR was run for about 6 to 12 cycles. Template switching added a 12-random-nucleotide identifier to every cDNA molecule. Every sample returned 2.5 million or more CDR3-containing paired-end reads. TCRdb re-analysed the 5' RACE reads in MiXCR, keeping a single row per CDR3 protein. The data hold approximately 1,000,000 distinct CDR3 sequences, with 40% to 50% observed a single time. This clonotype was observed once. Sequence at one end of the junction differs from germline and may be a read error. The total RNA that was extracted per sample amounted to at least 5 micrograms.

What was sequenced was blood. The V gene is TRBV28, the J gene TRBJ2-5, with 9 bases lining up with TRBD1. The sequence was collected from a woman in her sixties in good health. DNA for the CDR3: TGTGCCAACAGTTCACGAGAGGGACAGGGCCGGCTTCTGCGGGCTGAGGGGGAGACCCAGTACTTC. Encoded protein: CANSSREGQGRLLRAEGETQYF.